This T cell receptor (beta chain) was profiled in a study of naive and memory T cell subsets. The study, taken as a whole, reports: Over 90% of naive TCR sequences appeared only once after error correction, unlike memory subsets. Diversity fell and Gini index rose from naive through CM, EM, EMRA.

V shed 1 base and J shed 6 bases, with 10 bases lying between them. The CDR3 extends over 14 amino acids. Germline V gene sequence: CDR1 SGHTA, CDR2 FQGTGA. This clonotype was counted between two and nine times. Its antigen is as yet unknown. Both TRBC1 and TRBC2 were covered by a beta constant-region primer of two equimolar oligonucleotides. Nested alpha and beta constant-region primers with the SP2 primer drove four PCR rounds on ligated cDNA. TCRdb reprocessed the UMI-ligation and nested PCR reads via MiXCR and lists one record per CDR3 protein. The sample includes approximately 17,000 distinct CDR3 sequences, roughly 8.4% seen only once; the top ten take roughly 24%. Alpha and beta libraries were amplified separately from the second PCR onward. After CD4 positive bead selection, the CD4-negative fraction gave CD8 T cells.

This clonotype was sampled from a human donor in good health. The chain links TRBV7-3 to TRBJ2-1; D gene uncertain. The sequencing input was central memory CD8+ T cells from blood. The CDR3 loop is CASSLIGFGNEQFF. In DNA form, the CDR3 reads TGTGCCAGCAGCTTAATTGGTTTCGGCAATGAGCAGTTCTTC.